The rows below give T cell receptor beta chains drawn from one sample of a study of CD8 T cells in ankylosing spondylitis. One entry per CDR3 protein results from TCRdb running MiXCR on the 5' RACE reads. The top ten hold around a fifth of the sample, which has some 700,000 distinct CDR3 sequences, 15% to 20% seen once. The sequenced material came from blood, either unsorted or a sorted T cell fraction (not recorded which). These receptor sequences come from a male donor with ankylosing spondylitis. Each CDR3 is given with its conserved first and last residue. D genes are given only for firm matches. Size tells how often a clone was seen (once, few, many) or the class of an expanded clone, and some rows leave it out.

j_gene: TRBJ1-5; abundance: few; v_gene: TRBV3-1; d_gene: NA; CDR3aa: CASSQWGRDQPQHF; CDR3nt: TGTGCCAGCAGCCAATGGGGCAGGGATCAGCCCCAGCATTTT
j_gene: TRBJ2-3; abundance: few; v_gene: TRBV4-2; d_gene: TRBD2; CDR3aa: CASSPPSGGIDTQYF; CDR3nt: TGTGCCAGCAGCCCCCCTAGCGGGGGGATCGATACGCAGTATTTT
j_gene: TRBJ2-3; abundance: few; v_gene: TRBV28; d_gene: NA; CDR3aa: CASSSLRLGEATDTQYF; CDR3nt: TGTGCCAGCAGTTCTCTCCGATTGGGGGAGGCGACGGATACGCAGTATTTT
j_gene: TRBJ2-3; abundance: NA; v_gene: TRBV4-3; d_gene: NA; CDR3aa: CASSQHHRPLGKDTQYF; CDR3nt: TGCGCCAGCAGCCAACATCACCGCCCTTTGGGGAAAGATACGCAGTATTTT
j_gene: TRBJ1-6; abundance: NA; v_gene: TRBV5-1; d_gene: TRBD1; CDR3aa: CASSRDRVGSPLHF; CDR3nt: TGCGCCAGCAGCCGGGACAGGGTCGGATCACCCCTCCACTTT
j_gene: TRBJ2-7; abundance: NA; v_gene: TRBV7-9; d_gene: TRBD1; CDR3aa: CASSQAGTGRHEQYF; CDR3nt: TGTGCCAGCAGCCAAGCCGGGACAGGGAGGCACGAGCAGTACTTC
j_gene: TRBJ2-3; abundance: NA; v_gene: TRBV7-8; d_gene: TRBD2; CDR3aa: CASTQRPSGGTSSTDTQYF; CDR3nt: TGTGCCAGCACCCAGCGGCCCAGCGGGGGGACCTCTAGCACAGATACGCAGTATTTT
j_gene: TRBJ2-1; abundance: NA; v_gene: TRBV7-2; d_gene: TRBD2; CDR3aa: CASSLLAVVGNEQFF; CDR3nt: TGTGCCAGCAGCTTACTAGCGGTGGTTGGCAATGAGCAGTTCTTC
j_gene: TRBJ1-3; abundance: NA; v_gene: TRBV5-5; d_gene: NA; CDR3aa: CASSPGVGNGNTIYF; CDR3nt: TGTGCCAGCAGCCCAGGGGTCGGGAATGGAAACACCATATATTTT
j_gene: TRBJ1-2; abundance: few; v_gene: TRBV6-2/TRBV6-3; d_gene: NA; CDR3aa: CASRPRQVAGYTF; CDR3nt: TGTGCCAGCAGACCTCGACAGGTAGCTGGCTACACCTTC
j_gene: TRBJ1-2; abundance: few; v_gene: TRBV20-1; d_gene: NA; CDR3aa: CSARDWNYGYTF; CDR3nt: TGCAGTGCTAGGGACTGGAACTATGGCTACACCTTC
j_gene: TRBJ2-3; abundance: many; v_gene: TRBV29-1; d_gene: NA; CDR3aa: CSTRGKTTDTQYF; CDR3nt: TGCAGCACCAGGGGCAAAACGACAGATACGCAGTATTTT
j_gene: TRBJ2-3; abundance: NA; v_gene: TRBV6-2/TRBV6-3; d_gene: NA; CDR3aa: CASSPVGAADTQYF; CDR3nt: TGTGCCAGCAGTCCCGTTGGGGCCGCAGATACGCAGTATTTT
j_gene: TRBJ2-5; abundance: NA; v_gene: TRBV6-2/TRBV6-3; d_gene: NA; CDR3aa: CASSPLADTGGAQETQYF; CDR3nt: TGTGCCAGCAGTCCCTTGGCCGACACAGGGGGGGCCCAAGAGACCCAGTACTTC
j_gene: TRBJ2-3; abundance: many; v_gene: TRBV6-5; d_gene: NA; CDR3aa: CASSKSTDTQYF; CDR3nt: TGTGCCAGCAGCAAAAGCACAGATACGCAGTATTTT
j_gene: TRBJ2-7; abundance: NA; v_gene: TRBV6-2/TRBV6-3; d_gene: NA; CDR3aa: CASSSDRITYEQYF; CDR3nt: TGTGCCAGCAGTTCCGACAGGATAACCTACGAGCAGTACTTC
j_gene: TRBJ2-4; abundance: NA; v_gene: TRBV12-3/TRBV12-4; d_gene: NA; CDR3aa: CASTLDMTNIQYF; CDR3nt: TGTGCCAGCACCTTAGATATGACAAACATTCAGTACTTC
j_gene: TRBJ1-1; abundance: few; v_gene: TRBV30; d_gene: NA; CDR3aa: CAWKDHRGTEAFF; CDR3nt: TGTGCCTGGAAAGATCACCGGGGCACTGAAGCTTTCTTT
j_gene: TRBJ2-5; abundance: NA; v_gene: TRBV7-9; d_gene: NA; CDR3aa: CASSLDGRAETQYF; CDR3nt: TGTGCCAGCAGCTTAGATGGTAGGGCGGAGACCCAGTACTTC
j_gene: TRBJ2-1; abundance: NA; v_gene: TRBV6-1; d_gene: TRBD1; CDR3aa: CASSKDRGSNEQFF; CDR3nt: TGTGCCAGCAGCAAGGACAGGGGGTCCAATGAGCAGTTCTTC
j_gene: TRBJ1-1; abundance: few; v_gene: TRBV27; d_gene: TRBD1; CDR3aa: CASSFDRGYTEAFF; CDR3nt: TGTGCCAGCAGTTTTGACAGGGGCTATACTGAAGCTTTCTTT
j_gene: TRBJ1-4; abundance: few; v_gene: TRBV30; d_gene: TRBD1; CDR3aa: CAWSDRGTANEKLFF; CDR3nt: TGTGCCTGGAGTGACAGGGGGACCGCTAATGAAAAACTGTTTTTT
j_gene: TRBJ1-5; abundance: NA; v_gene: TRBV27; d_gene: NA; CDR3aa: CASRPPASGGYQPQHF; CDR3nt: TGTGCCAGCAGACCCCCCGCAAGCGGGGGGTATCAGCCCCAGCATTTT